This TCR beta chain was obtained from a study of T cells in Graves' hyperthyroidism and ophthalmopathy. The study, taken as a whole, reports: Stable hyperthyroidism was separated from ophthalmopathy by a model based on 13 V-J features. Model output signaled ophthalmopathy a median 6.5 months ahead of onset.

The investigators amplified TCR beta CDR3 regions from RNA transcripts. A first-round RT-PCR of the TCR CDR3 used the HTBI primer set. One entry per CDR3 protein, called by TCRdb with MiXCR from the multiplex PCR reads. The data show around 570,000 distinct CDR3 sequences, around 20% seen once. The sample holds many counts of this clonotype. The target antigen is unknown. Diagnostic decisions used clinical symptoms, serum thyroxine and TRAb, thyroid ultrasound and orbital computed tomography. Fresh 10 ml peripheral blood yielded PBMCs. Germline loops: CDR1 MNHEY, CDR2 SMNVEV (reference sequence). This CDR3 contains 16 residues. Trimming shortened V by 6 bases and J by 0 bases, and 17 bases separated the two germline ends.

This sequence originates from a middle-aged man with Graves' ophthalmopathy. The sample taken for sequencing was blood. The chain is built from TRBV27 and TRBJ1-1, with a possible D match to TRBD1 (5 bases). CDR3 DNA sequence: TGTGCCAGCAGACGTTCCACCTTGGGACTGAACACTGAAGCTTTCTTT. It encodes CASRRSTLGLNTEAFF.